This entry describes one TCR beta chain. Its antigen is currently not known. Base-call qualities are not available, and no considerably larger clone is one nucleotide away. TCRbeta CDR3 regions were amplified from genomic DNA using the immunoSEQ Assay, a bias-controlled multiplex PCR. The published analysis was carried out like this. The number of nucleated cells in each sample was estimated by amplification of reference gene primers within the assay. To quantify the absolute abundance of each unique TCRbeta CDR3 rearrangement, sequence reads were collapsed and filtered. For each sample, productive Simpson clonality was calculated by taking the square root of Simpson's diversity index across productive rearrangements. The table was pulled from immuneACCESS by TCRdb, which kept in-frame rearrangements only. Such tables lose some clones; where checked, under half of the loss comes from unresolved V genes, and the rest has no known cause. The V and J calls and clone size come from that table; D and trimming were worked out from the DNA. The sample data list some 260,000 clones, and more than 70% of these were observed just once. The top ten clones comprise roughly 3.1% of the sample.

Whole blood was collected in K2EDTA tubes by collaborating institutions according to the institutions' own protocols. For TCRbeta analysis, collaborators shipped samples as frozen whole blood, isolated PBMCs, or DNA extracted from either of those sample types. The data originate from a study of blood T cell repertoires in COVID-19 (dated by TCRdb to 2018 to 2021). General notes on the study: Samples covering the acute and convalescent phases of COVID-19 were provided by collaborators in the United States, Italy and Spain. The material from the prospective study consisted of cDNA or gDNA derived from T cells, B-cell-depleted T cells, or PBMCs. Where available, HLA class I and class II types were taken from metadata supplied by the sample provider and were not determined by assay-based typing. Samples came from the ongoing ImmuneRACE study (first 160 participants) plus 1,254 subjects from 6 global collaborators. A freely available public database, intended as a resource for researchers studying the immune response to SARS-CoV-2, is where the repertoires were released. Nearly every sample came with metadata listing a de-identified subject ID, COVID-19 status, age in years and sex. Deeply sampled blood TCRbeta repertoires from subjects exposed to, actively infected with, or recovered from COVID-19 were included in the dataset.

Paper-wide results and their limitations: The amount of clinical and demographic metadata varied by source and participant and was provided uncurated.

The clonotype originates from a young woman with acute or convalescent COVID-19. Sequencing was done on a sample of peripheral blood.

Here is the DNA: TGTGCCAGCAGTTACCAATCAACAAGGAACACTGAAGCTTTCTTT. Its protein product is CASSYQSTRNTEAFF. The rearrangement joined TRBV6-5 to TRBJ1-1, with no confident D gene call. Trimming costs V 2 bases and J 1 base, and their ends lie 11 bases apart. Based on the germline V gene, the CDR1 and CDR2 sequences are MNHEY and SVGAGI. The CDR3, cysteine through phenylalanine, is 15 amino acids long. The only DNA kept is the CDR3, 45 bases in frame from the first base.